This T cell receptor beta chain originates from a study of identical twins. Germline-derived CDR1 and CDR2 are LGHNA and YSLEER. The J segment lost 7 bases and the V segment lost 1 base, leaving 13 bases of the junction unmatched. This CDR3 has 18 residues. This clonotype was observed a few times. Using its own MiXCR run on the 5' RACE reads, TCRdb lists one record per CDR3 protein. Of about 720,000 distinct CDR3 sequences in the sample, 8.5% to 9% were seen once. These same records also appear under a second study, on yellow fever vaccine responses in identical twins.

Sequenced input: PBMCs. The TCR sequence derives from a woman aged 18-30 years in good health. The chain joins TRBV4-3 to TRBJ2-5, with 12 positions matching TRBD2. This CDR3 is CASSQVVTSGSNRATQYF. For the CDR3, the DNA is TGCGCCAGCAGCCAAGTGGTGACTAGCGGGAGTAACAGAGCGACCCAGTACTTC.